This entry lists 30 T cell receptor beta chains sequenced from one sample in a study of CD8 T cells in Susac syndrome. Roughly 0.45 to 1 ug RNA was reverse transcribed with random hexamers. TCRdb reprocessed the immunoSEQ multiplex PCR reads via MiXCR and lists one record per CDR3 protein. The sample contains fewer than 80,000 distinct CDR3 sequences, just under 95% of which appear only once. Sequencing input: CD8+ T cells from PBMCs. Every receptor here comes from a human donor with multiple sclerosis.

The V call is TRBV12-3 or TRBV12-4, the J call TRBJ1-4; no definite D call. CDR3 size: 15 residues. Trimming took off 5 bases at V and 0 bases at J, with 10 bases between the two ends. The CDR3 DNA follows: TGTGCCAGCAGTCCCGGGTCAGCAACTAATGAAAAACTGTTTTTT. It specifies CASSPGSATNEKLFF.

The rearrangement links TRBV14 to TRBJ1-5, with 7 bases fitting TRBD1. The CDR3 sequence is 17 residues long. V shed 5 bases, J shed 5 bases, and the junction held 15 bases outside the gene matches. CDR1 is SGHDN and CDR2 is FVKESK in the germline V gene. CDR3 loop: CASSSKTGWTSHQPQHF. The CDR3 region has the DNA TGTGCCAGCAGCTCTAAGACAGGGTGGACTTCTCATCAGCCCCAGCATTTT.

J is TRBJ2-3 and V is TRBV6-5, with 8 bases lining up with TRBD1. V was pared by 6 bases and J by 3 bases, with 5 bases of the junction left unmatched. CDR3 length: 14 amino acids. The V gene's germline CDR1 is MNHEY and CDR2 SVGAGI. The CDR3 reads CASSGQGATDTQYF. The DNA for the CDR3 is TGTGCCAGCAGCGGACAGGGCGCGACAGATACGCAGTATTTT.

V gene TRBV28 combines with J gene TRBJ2-7; unclear D gene. The V gene's germline CDR1 is MDHEN and CDR2 SYDVKM. The CDR3 has 13 amino acids. With 6 bases removed from V and 2 bases from J, the gap between germline ends came to 11 bases. The CDR3 DNA reads as TGTGCCAGCAGCCTCCCCGGTACCTACGAGCAGTACTTC. Protein product: CASSLPGTYEQYF. The entire variable domain, with the rest obtained from reference TRBV28 and TRBJ2-7, is as follows: DVKVTQSSRYLVKRTGEKVFLECVQDMDHENMFWYRQDPGLGLRLIYFSYDVKMKEKGDIPEGYSVSREKKERFSLILESASTNQTSMYLCASSLPGTYEQYFGPGTRLTVT.

This sequence joins TRBV20-1 and TRBJ1-1, with D unresolved. CDR1 is DFQATT and CDR2 is SNEGSKA in the germline V gene (reference sequence). The length of the CDR3 is 10 residues. The DNA of the CDR3 is TGCGGCATCCCCTTCTGGGAAGCTTTCTTT. It specifies CGIPFWEAFF.

This clonotype was found once. CDR3 sequence: CASSPGGRNIQYF. The CDR3 DNA reads TGTGCCAGCAGCCCCGGGGGCAGAAACATTCAGTACTTC. This chain joins TRBV11-2 and TRBJ2-4; possibly TRBD1 or TRBD2 for D (6 bases each). Trimming stripped 5 bases from V and 6 bases from J, with 11 bases between. This CDR3 spans 13 amino acids. Germline V gene data show CDR1 as SGHAT and CDR2 as FQNNGV.

V usage is TRBV28 and J usage is TRBJ1-1; TRBD1 is a possible D gene (6 bases). CDR1 is MDHEN, CDR2 SYDVKM, per germline. The CDR3 runs to 12 residues. V was shortened by 6 bases and J by 6 bases, with 11 bases between the two germline ends. CDR3 DNA: TGTGCCAGCAGGGGTACAGGGTCTGAAGCTTTCTTT. Translation: CASRGTGSEAFF.

The chain couples TRBV28 to TRBJ2-3; the D gene is possibly TRBD1 (6 bases). The germline V gene encodes CDR1 MDHEN and CDR2 SYDVKM. Trimming took off 3 bases at V and 0 bases at J, with 10 bases between the two ends. This CDR3 has 15 residues. CDR3 sequence: CASSLDSLSTDTQYF. In nucleotides, the CDR3 is TGTGCCAGCAGTTTGGACAGCCTCAGCACAGATACGCAGTATTTT.

J is TRBJ2-4 and V is TRBV7-9, with D perhaps TRBD1 (6 bases). The germline gives CDR1 SEHNR, CDR2 FQNEAQ (reference sequence). This CDR3 is built from 13 residues. Trimming removed 4 bases from V and 6 bases from J, with 10 bases in between. CDR3: CASSSEQGNIQYF. The CDR3 DNA reads TGTGCCAGCAGCTCTGAACAGGGAAACATTCAGTACTTC. Complete variable domain (other parts from reference TRBV7-9 and TRBJ2-4): DTGVSQNPRHKITKRGQNVTFRCDPISEHNRLYWYRQTLGQGPEFLTYFQNEAQLEKSRLLSDRFSAERPKGSFSTLEIQRTEQGDSAMYLCASSSEQGNIQYFGAGTRLSVL.

This chain connects TRBV7-3 to TRBJ2-1; D may correspond to TRBD1 or TRBD2 (6 bases each). CDR1 is SGHTA, CDR2 FQGTGA, per germline. Trimming took 1 base from V and 8 from J, leaving 15 bases between them. The CDR3 totals 15 residues. The CDR3 region is CASSLIGGKGDEQFF. DNA for the CDR3: TGTGCCAGCAGCTTAATTGGAGGGAAGGGGGATGAGCAGTTCTTC.

V usage is TRBV7-9 and J usage is TRBJ2-1; D might be TRBD2 (6 bases). The CDR3 is 14 amino acids. Germline loops: CDR1 SEHNR, CDR2 FQNEAQ (reference sequence). V dropped 3 bases and J dropped 5 bases, with 11 bases sitting between them. Here the CDR3 reads CASSFAGPDNEQFF. The CDR3 region has the DNA TGTGCCAGCAGCTTCGCGGGACCTGACAATGAGCAGTTCTTC.

V gene TRBV4-3 combines with J gene TRBJ2-3, with D possibly being TRBD1 (5 bases). The CDR3 runs 16 residues. Trimming removed 0 bases from V and 4 bases from J, with 14 bases in between. Germline V lookup: CDR1 LGHNA, CDR2 YSLEER. The CDR3, as DNA: TGCGCCAGCAGCCAAGATCTGACCCAGGGCCCAGATACGCAGTATTTT. Its protein is CASSQDLTQGPDTQYF.

This sequence joins TRBV5-1 and TRBJ2-6; D possibly corresponds to TRBD1 (6 bases). Germline CDR1 SGHRS, CDR2 YFSETQ. The CDR3 loop spans 18 amino acids. The ends were cut back, 2 bases at V and 0 bases at J, with 15 bases in the middle. CDR3: CASSFQGTLVSGANVLTF. In nucleotides, the CDR3 is TGCGCCAGCAGCTTTCAGGGGACACTGGTCTCTGGGGCCAACGTCCTGACTTTC.

A single count supports this clonotype. This chain joins TRBV12-3 or TRBV12-4 and TRBJ1-1; a possible D gene is TRBD1 (5 bases). The CDR3 runs to 16 residues. V lost 3 bases, J lost 0 bases, and 14 bases lay in between. The DNA of the CDR3 is TGTGCCAGCAGTTTTTGGGGCAGCGGGATGAACACTGAAGCTTTCTTT. It encodes CASSFWGSGMNTEAFF.

The chain is built from TRBV25-1 and TRBJ1-1; D possibly corresponds to TRBD1 (5 bases). Germline-derived CDR1 and CDR2 are MGHDK and SYGVNS. The length of the CDR3 is 14 residues. Trimming took off 1 base at V and 1 base at J, with 7 bases between the two ends. CDR3 loop: CASSEFTGNTEAFF. CDR3 bases: TGTGCCAGCAGTGAATTCACAGGGAACACTGAAGCTTTCTTT.

The V call is TRBV11-2, the J call TRBJ1-1; tentative D call: TRBD1 (5 bases). The CDR3 sequence is 14 residues long. V lost 1 base, J lost 4 bases, and 10 bases lay in between. Per germline, CDR1 SGHAT and CDR2 FQNNGV. The CDR3 nucleotides are TGTGCCAGCAGCTTAGTTGGGGGGGGCACTGAAGCTTTCTTT. This codes for CASSLVGGGTEAFF.

The chain uses TRBV2 and TRBJ1-1; no clear D. Trimming shortened V by 7 bases and J by 3 bases, and 3 bases separated the two germline ends. CDR3 length: 10 residues. The germline gives CDR1 SNHLY, CDR2 FYNNEI. CDR3 sequence (DNA): TGTGCCAGCATCCACACTGAAGCTTTCTTT. Its protein is CASIHTEAFF.

CDR3 in DNA: TGTGCCAGCAGTAGACTAGCGGACTCCTACGAGCAGTACTTC. Amino acid sequence: CASSRLADSYEQYF. The genes are TRBV28 and TRBJ2-7; 9 nucleotides align to TRBD2. V lost 5 bases and J lost 0; bases outside the gene matches: 2. Germline V gene data show CDR1 as MDHEN and CDR2 as SYDVKM. The length of the CDR3 is 14 residues.

This clonotype was observed a few times. The chain recombines TRBV27 with TRBJ2-7; tentatively, D is TRBD1 (6 bases). Germline-derived CDR1 and CDR2 are MNHEY and SMNVEV (reference sequence). This CDR3 comprises 15 residues. The germline V and J ends were trimmed by 1 base and 4 bases, with 14 bases remaining between them. The CDR3 reads CASSLLGGPLYEQYF. DNA of the CDR3: TGTGCCAGCAGTTTATTAGGGGGACCTTTATACGAGCAGTACTTC.

This chain joins TRBV7-9 and TRBJ1-6; 8 nucleotides line up with TRBD1. The CDR3 is made up of 14 amino acids. V lost 5 bases, J lost 9 bases, and 6 bases stayed unmatched. Germline V lookup: CDR1 SEHNR, CDR2 FQNEAQ (reference sequence). CDR3 coding DNA: TGTGCCAGCAGCCCCGGGACAGGTCTTTCACCCCTCCACTTT. This gives the protein CASSPGTGLSPLHF.

The gene calls are TRBV4-1 and TRBJ2-2; weak D call: TRBD2 (6 bases). The CDR3 has 15 residues. V lost 0 bases to trimming and J lost 7 bases, with 12 bases between them. Germline V gives CDR1 MGHRA, CDR2 YSYEKL. Here the CDR3 reads CASSQERAGNGELFF. The CDR3, as DNA: TGCGCCAGCAGCCAAGAGCGGGCGGGGAACGGGGAGCTGTTTTTT.

This clonotype was seen just once. This sequence joins TRBV27 and TRBJ1-2; D uncertain. Per germline, CDR1 MNHEY and CDR2 SMNVEV (reference sequence). This CDR3 has 13 amino acids. The V gene lost 3 bases and the J gene lost 2 bases, with 7 bases spanning the gap. The CDR3 DNA follows: TGTGCCAGCAGTTTGCTGGGAAACTATGGCTACACCTTC. Its translation is CASSLLGNYGYTF.

This clonotype was counted a single time. This rearrangement joins TRBV28 to TRBJ2-5; D ambiguous. The CDR3 is made up of 12 amino acids. Germline-derived CDR1 and CDR2 are MDHEN and SYDVKM. Trimming pared 8 bases from V and 5 bases from J, leaving 12 bases between. CDR3 residues: CASAPLSETQYF. The CDR3 bases are TGTGCCAGCGCACCTCTTAGCGAGACCCAGTACTTC. Combining the CDR3 with reference TRBV28 and TRBJ2-5 gives the whole variable domain DVKVTQSSRYLVKRTGEKVFLECVQDMDHENMFWYRQDPGLGLRLIYFSYDVKMKEKGDIPEGYSVSREKKERFSLILESASTNQTSMYLCASAPLSETQYFGPGTRLLVL.

The rearrangement links TRBV28 to TRBJ2-7; 9 nucleotides align to TRBD1. This CDR3 spans 14 amino acids. The junction had 8 bases not matched to a gene; V was cut back by 6 bases and J by 5 bases. Germline lookup yields CDR1 MDHEN and CDR2 SYDVKM. CDR3 in DNA: TGTGCCAGCAGCCCTAACAGGGGGCCGGACGAGCAGTACTTC. This codes for CASSPNRGPDEQYF.

The chain recombines TRBV3-1 with TRBJ2-3; 13 bases line up with TRBD2. This CDR3 comprises 20 residues. The junction had 15 bases not matched to a gene; V was cut back by 4 bases and J by 2 bases. Germline values: CDR1 LGHDT, CDR2 YNNKEL (reference sequence). CDR3 in amino acids: CASSPTTEPGLAGPTDTQYF. The CDR3 nucleotides are TGTGCCAGCAGCCCTACTACCGAGCCGGGACTAGCGGGACCCACAGATACGCAGTATTTT.

This chain joins TRBV12-3 or TRBV12-4 and TRBJ2-2, with D tentatively TRBD2 (5 bases). The CDR3 has 14 residues. With 4 bases removed from V and 4 bases from J, the gap between germline ends came to 10 bases. Here the CDR3 DNA reads TGTGCCAGCAGTTCCGAGGGTCCCACCGGGGAGCTGTTTTTT. Translation gives CASSSEGPTGELFF.

The chain joins TRBV7-2 to TRBJ2-3, with TRBD2 as a possible D gene (6 bases). Germline CDR1 SGHTA, CDR2 FQGNSA. V gave up 5 bases and J gave up 0 bases, with 18 bases separating them. CDR3 length: 17 amino acids. Here the CDR3 reads CASSLTRLDSSTDTQYF. CDR3 coding DNA: TGTGCCAGCAGCCTAACACGACTAGACTCAAGCACAGATACGCAGTATTTT.

This chain connects TRBV2 to TRBJ2-3, with 9 positions matching TRBD1. CDR3 size: 14 residues. Germline CDR1 and CDR2: SNHLY and FYNNEI. Trimming removed 6 bases from V and 3 bases from J; junction bases left unmatched: 4. CDR3 amino acids: CASRSGTGTDTQYF. The CDR3 DNA sequence: TGTGCCAGCAGGTCCGGGACAGGGACAGATACGCAGTATTTT.

The CDR3, as DNA: TGTGCCACCAGTGATTTAGCGGGAGGGGATCAGTTCTTC. As protein: CATSDLAGGDQFF. V and J are TRBV24-1 and TRBJ2-1; TRBD2 aligns across 10 bases. This CDR3 is 13 amino acids long. With 1 base clipped from V and 13 bases from J, the junction kept 3 bases outside the gene matches. The germline V gene has CDR1 KGHDR and CDR2 SFDVKD.

V usage is TRBV27 and J usage is TRBJ2-7; the D gene is possibly TRBD2 (6 bases). The CDR3 totals 15 residues. Germline values: CDR1 MNHEY, CDR2 SMNVEV (reference sequence). Trimming removed 3 bases at V and 3 bases at J, with 15 bases between. Written as DNA, the CDR3 is TGTGCCAGCAGTTTTCTGGCAGGGAGGTACTACGAGCAGTACTTC. Protein sequence: CASSFLAGRYYEQYF.